A selection of T cell receptor beta chains follows, all from one sample in a study of beta chain features in type 1 diabetes. Assay used: immunoSEQ multiplex PCR; TCRdb lists only in-frame clones, some missing. Of some 150,000 clones detected, roughly 10% appear once; the ten largest clones hold 0.65%. The sequencing sample was made of central memory CD4+ T cells from blood. The receptors shown here come from a middle-aged woman in good health. Both conserved end residues are part of each CDR3. Each record gives: V gene, CDR3 length, J gene, D gene, clone size, CDR3 protein, CDR3 DNA. D genes are given only for firm matches. Expanded clones are given a class, and other clones once, few, many or no size at all.

V: TRBV6-5; length: 11; J: TRBJ2-5; D: TRBD2; size: .; CDR3: CASFGRQTQYF; DNA: TGTGCCAGCTTCGGGAGGCAGACCCAGTACTTC
V: TRBV9; length: 15; J: TRBJ2-7; D: TRBD2; size: .; CDR3: CASSVVPSGPYEQYF; DNA: TGTGCCAGCAGCGTAGTCCCTAGCGGACCTTACGAGCAGTACTTC
V: TRBV9; length: 15; J: TRBJ2-7; D: .; size: .; CDR3: CASSVGGSSAYEQYF; DNA: TGTGCCAGCAGCGTAGGTGGATCCAGCGCGTACGAGCAGTACTTC
V: TRBV5-6; length: 14; J: TRBJ2-5; D: TRBD1; size: many; CDR3: CASSKGQGAETQYF; DNA: TGTGCCAGCAGCAAGGGACAGGGGGCAGAGACCCAGTACTTC
V: TRBV7-2; length: 16; J: TRBJ2-5; D: TRBD2; size: few; CDR3: CASSLAQRGGRETQYF; DNA: TGTGCCAGCAGCTTAGCGCAGCGGGGGGGCCGAGAGACCCAGTACTTC
V: TRBV4-3; length: 15; J: TRBJ2-7; D: .; size: few; CDR3: CASSSQAGASYEQYF; DNA: TGCGCCAGCAGCTCCCAAGCAGGGGCCTCCTACGAGCAGTACTTC
V: TRBV5-1; length: 15; J: TRBJ1-3; D: TRBD1; size: .; CDR3: CASSLDRAHGNTIYF; DNA: TGCGCCAGCAGTCTCGACAGGGCCCATGGAAACACCATATATTTT
V: TRBV11-2; length: 15; J: TRBJ1-2; D: .; size: .; CDR3: CASSRAGDPNYGYTF; DNA: TGTGCCAGCAGCCGAGCAGGGGACCCCAACTATGGCTACACCTTC
V: TRBV7-8; length: 13; J: TRBJ1-2; D: .; size: .; CDR3: CASSSTVNYGYTF; DNA: TGTGCCAGCAGCTCAACAGTTAACTATGGCTACACCTTC
V: TRBV2; length: 14; J: TRBJ1-2; D: .; size: .; CDR3: CASSDGEFNYGYTF; DNA: TGTGCCAGCAGTGATGGAGAATTTAACTATGGCTACACCTTC
V: TRBV19; length: 15; J: TRBJ2-5; D: TRBD1; size: .; CDR3: CASSLGQLSQETQYF; DNA: TGTGCCAGTAGTTTGGGACAGCTCTCCCAAGAGACCCAGTACTTC